The next 15 T cell receptor beta chains were all read from a single sample in a study of blood T cell repertoires in COVID-19. Sequencing was performed with immunoSEQ multiplex PCR; in TCRdb, only in-frame clones are kept and a portion is missing. Of around 53,000 clones in the sample, 85% to 95% were seen once. The sequenced sample was peripheral blood. Every receptor here comes from a human donor in a cohort sampled during active COVID-19.

The chain joins TRBV27 to TRBJ2-1; 14 positions match TRBD2. The junction had 2 bases not matched to a gene; V was cut back by 8 bases and J by 8 bases. Germline loops: CDR1 MNHEY, CDR2 SMNVEV (reference sequence). The length of the CDR3 is 13 residues. The CDR3: CASGTSGSYEQFF. DNA of the CDR3: TGTGCCAGCGGGACTAGCGGGAGTTATGAGCAGTTCTTC.

V is TRBV4-3 and J is TRBJ1-5, with D uncertain. Trimming cost V 0 bases and J 3 bases, with 9 bases left between them. CDR1 is LGHNA, CDR2 YSLEER, per germline. The CDR3 loop spans 15 amino acids. CDR3 in amino acids: CASSQEAGLNQPQHF. The DNA of the CDR3 is TGCGCCAGCAGCCAAGAGGCAGGCCTCAATCAGCCCCAGCATTTT.

V and J are TRBV19 and TRBJ1-6, with D maybe TRBD1 (6 bases). V was clipped by 8 bases and J by 8 bases, with 13 bases between them. This CDR3 has 13 amino acids. Germline lookup yields CDR1 LNHDA and CDR2 SQIVND (reference sequence). The CDR3: CASARRTDSPLHF. The CDR3 coding sequence is TGTGCCAGTGCCCGGAGGACAGATTCACCCCTCCACTTT.

This chain joins TRBV7-3 and TRBJ2-1; 9 bases match TRBD2. This CDR3 spans 15 amino acids. Germline V gene lookup returns CDR1 SGHTA and CDR2 FQGTGA. V lost 4 bases and J lost 10; bases outside the gene matches: 11. The CDR3 loop reads CASSSAGTSFREQFF. The CDR3 DNA sequence: TGTGCCAGCAGCTCAGCCGGGACTAGCTTTCGAGAGCAGTTCTTC. The full variable domain, completed using reference TRBV7-3 and TRBJ2-1, is GAGVSQTPSNKVTEKGKYVELRCDPISGHTALYWYRQSLGQGPEFLIYFQGTGAADDSGLPNDRFFAVRPEGSVSTLKIQRTERGDSAVYLCASSSAGTSFREQFFGPGTRLTVL.

The chain joins TRBV7-9 to TRBJ2-6, with a tentative D call TRBD1 (5 bases). CDR3 length equals 16 residues. Trimming took off 4 bases at V and 4 bases at J, with 14 bases between the two ends. From germline, CDR1 is SEHNR and CDR2 FQNEAQ (reference sequence). CDR3 residues: CASSSSAGSGANVLTF. In DNA, the CDR3 is TGTGCCAGCAGCTCCTCCGCAGGGTCAGGGGCCAACGTCCTGACTTTC.

This chain links TRBV5-6 with TRBJ2-5; maybe TRBD1 (6 bases). This CDR3 has 12 residues. V was shortened by 1 base and J by 5 bases, with 6 bases between the two germline ends. Looked up from germline, CDR1 is SGHDT and CDR2 is YYEEEE. The CDR3 DNA reads as TGTGCCAGCAGCTTGACAGGGGAGACCCAGTACTTC. This sequence encodes CASSLTGETQYF.

The V call is TRBV29-1, the J call TRBJ2-1; 11 positions agree with TRBD2. The CDR3 covers 16 residues. Germline CDR1 and CDR2: SQVTM and ANQGSEA. V shed 5 bases, J shed 2 bases, and the junction held 8 bases outside the gene matches. CDR3 coding DNA: TGCAGCGTTCGGGGACTAGCGGAAGGTACCTACAATGAGCAGTTCTTC. Its protein is CSVRGLAEGTYNEQFF.

This clone was recorded only once. The J gene is TRBJ1-4, the V gene TRBV7-2, with a weak D call TRBD1 (5 bases). The germline V gene has CDR1 SGHTA and CDR2 FQGNSA. CDR3 length: 16 residues. V lost 1 base and J 2 bases, leaving 11 bases between the germline ends. The CDR3 sequence: CASSLEGRATNEKLFF. CDR3 DNA sequence: TGTGCCAGCAGCTTAGAAGGCAGGGCGACTAATGAAAAACTGTTTTTT.

The V call is TRBV19, the J call TRBJ2-7; D ambiguous. V lost 3 bases to trimming and J lost 3 bases, with 9 bases between them. Germline CDR1 LNHDA, CDR2 SQIVND (reference sequence). The CDR3 totals 13 residues. This CDR3 reads CASSIGVFYEQYF. CDR3 nucleotide sequence: TGTGCCAGTAGTATTGGAGTTTTCTACGAGCAGTACTTC. Looking up the rest from reference TRBV19 and TRBJ2-7 gives the full variable domain: DGGITQSPKYLFRKEGQNVTLSCEQNLNHDAMYWYRQDPGQGLRLIYYSQIVNDFQKGDIAEGYSVSREKKESFPLTVTSAQKNPTAFYLCASSIGVFYEQYFGPGTRLTVT.

V is TRBV6-2 or TRBV6-3 and J is TRBJ2-7; 10 bases line up with TRBD2. Germline lookup yields CDR1 MNHEY and CDR2 SVGEGT. This CDR3 has 17 residues. V gave up 5 bases and J gave up 2 bases; unmatched junction bases: 12. CDR3 coding DNA: TGTGCCAGCAGTGCACACCTTAGCGGGAGGCTTACCTACGAGCAGTACTTC. Amino acid sequence: CASSAHLSGRLTYEQYF.

In this sample, this clone turned up once. This sequence joins TRBV30 and TRBJ1-6, with TRBD1 identical over 8 bases. This CDR3 contains 17 residues. Unmatched junction bases numbered 8, after V lost 2 bases and J lost 2 bases. From germline, CDR1 is GTSNPN and CDR2 SVGIG (reference sequence). CDR3 in DNA: TGTGCCTGGAGTCGTAGGACAGGGCGCACCTATAATTCACCCCTCCACTTT. It encodes CAWSRRTGRTYNSPLHF.

The chain uses TRBV28 and TRBJ2-7; TRBD2 aligns across 11 bases. Germline V CDR1 and CDR2: MDHEN, SYDVKM. This CDR3 spans 15 amino acids. V was clipped by 6 bases and J by 3 bases; unmatched bases: 7. The CDR3 region has the DNA TGTGCCAGCAGCCAAGCTAGCGGGAGGATCTACGAGCAGTACTTC. Residues: CASSQASGRIYEQYF.

The CDR3 coding sequence is TGTGCCAGCTCGACTAGCTCGGGCACCGGGGAGCTGTTTTTT. Its translation: CASSTSSGTGELFF. V and J are TRBV19 and TRBJ2-2, with TRBD2 identical over 7 bases. From germline, CDR1 is LNHDA and CDR2 SQIVND (reference sequence). The CDR3 has 14 amino acids. The J segment lost 4 bases and the V segment lost 9 bases, leaving 8 bases of the junction unmatched.

The V gene is TRBV7-2, the J gene TRBJ1-1; D is uncertain. CDR1 and CDR2 (germline): SGHTA, FQGNSA. The CDR3 covers 14 residues. Between the trimmed V and J ends, which lost 1 base and 4 bases, there was a span of 10 bases. The CDR3 bases are TGTGCCAGCAGCTTAGAGAGAGGGCGCACTGAAGCTTTCTTT. This encodes CASSLERGRTEAFF.

V and J are TRBV28 and TRBJ1-2; D gene uncertain. The CDR3 runs 12 residues. Trimming stripped 5 bases from V and 8 bases from J, with 12 bases between. Germline assignment: CDR1 MDHEN and CDR2 SYDVKM. Written as DNA, the CDR3 is TGTGCCAGCAGTACAATGACTTCGGGCTACACCTTC. Translating gives CASSTMTSGYTF.